This TCR beta chain was recorded in a study of T cell clonotyping in hematopoietic cell transplantation. Overall study results and limits: After transplant, recipient diversity fell while pathologically expanded clonotypes grew through day 180.

In this sample, this clone turned up once. Its antigen is not identified. The CDR3 is 13 residues long. Trimming shortened V by 4 bases and J by 0 bases, and 6 bases separated the two germline ends. CDR1 and CDR2 from the germline V gene are SGHNT and YENEEA. Profiled with immunoSEQ multiplex PCR; TCRdb holds only in-frame clones, not every one. The sample consists of approximately 75,000 clones, over 90% of them appearing once. This chain connects TRBV11-3 to TRBJ2-5, with D unclear. Sequenced: peripheral blood mononuclear cells. The sequence came from a man aged 50 or older in good health. Some clones in this sample may be carry-over from other donors' samples. The CDR3 coding sequence is TGTGCCAGCAGCTGGGGTCACCAAGAGACCCAGTACTTC. It encodes CASSWGHQETQYF.